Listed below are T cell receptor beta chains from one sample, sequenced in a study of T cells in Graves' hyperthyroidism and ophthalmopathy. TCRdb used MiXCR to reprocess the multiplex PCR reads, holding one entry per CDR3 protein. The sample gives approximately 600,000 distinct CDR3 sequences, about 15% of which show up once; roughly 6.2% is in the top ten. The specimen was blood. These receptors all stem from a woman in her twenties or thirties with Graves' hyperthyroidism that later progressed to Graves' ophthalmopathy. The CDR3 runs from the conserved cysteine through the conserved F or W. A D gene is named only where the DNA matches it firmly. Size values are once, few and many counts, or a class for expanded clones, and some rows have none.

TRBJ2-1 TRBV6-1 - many CASSSRGPISYNEQFF TGTGCCAGCAGTTCGAGGGGCCCGATCTCCTACAATGAGCAGTTCTTC
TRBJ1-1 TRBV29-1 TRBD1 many CSVSGGGMNTEAFF TGCAGCGTTTCAGGGGGCGGGATGAACACTGAAGCTTTCTTT
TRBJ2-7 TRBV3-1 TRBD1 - CASSLRGGRASYEQYF TGTGCCAGCAGCCTGAGAGGGGGCAGGGCCTCCTACGAGCAGTACTTC
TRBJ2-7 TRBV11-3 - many CASSLDLGSFGPERYEQYF TGTGCCAGCAGCTTAGATCTCGGTAGTTTTGGGCCCGAGAGATACGAGCAGTACTTC
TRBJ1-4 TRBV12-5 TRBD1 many CASGRGQGVMKEKLFF TGTGCTAGTGGCCGGGGACAGGGAGTAATGAAGGAAAAACTGTTTTTT
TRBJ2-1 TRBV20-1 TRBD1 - CSASDWATGDEQFF TGCAGTGCTAGTGATTGGGCGACAGGGGATGAGCAGTTCTTC
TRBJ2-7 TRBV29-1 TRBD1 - CSVRLGQTYEQYF TGCAGCGTGCGGTTGGGACAGACCTACGAGCAGTACTTC
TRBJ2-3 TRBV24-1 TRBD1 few CATSEWDRGTDTQYF TGTGCCACCAGTGAGTGGGACAGGGGCACAGATACGCAGTATTTT
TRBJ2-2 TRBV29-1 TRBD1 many CSVEDRGRGAGELFF TGCAGCGTCGAGGACAGGGGGCGCGGGGCCGGGGAGCTGTTTTTT
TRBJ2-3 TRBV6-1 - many CASSIDGLTTYTQYF TGTGCCAGCAGTATCGACGGACTAACAACATATACGCAGTATTTT
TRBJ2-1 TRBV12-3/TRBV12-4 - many CASSFDRGFSYNEQFF TGTGCCAGCAGTTTCGATAGGGGCTTCTCCTACAATGAGCAGTTCTTC
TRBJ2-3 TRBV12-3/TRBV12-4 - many CASSLRGSDTQYF TGTGCCAGCAGTTTGAGGGGATCAGATACGCAGTATTTT
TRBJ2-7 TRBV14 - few CASSFRGNYEQYF TGTGCCAGCAGCTTCAGGGGAAACTACGAGCAGTACTTC
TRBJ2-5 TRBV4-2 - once CASSQWGAETQYF TGTGCCAGCAGCCAATGGGGGGCGGAGACCCAGTACTTC
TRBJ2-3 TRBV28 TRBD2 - CASSSLAGASDTQYF TGTGCCAGCAGTTCCCTAGCGGGAGCTAGTGATACGCAGTATTTT